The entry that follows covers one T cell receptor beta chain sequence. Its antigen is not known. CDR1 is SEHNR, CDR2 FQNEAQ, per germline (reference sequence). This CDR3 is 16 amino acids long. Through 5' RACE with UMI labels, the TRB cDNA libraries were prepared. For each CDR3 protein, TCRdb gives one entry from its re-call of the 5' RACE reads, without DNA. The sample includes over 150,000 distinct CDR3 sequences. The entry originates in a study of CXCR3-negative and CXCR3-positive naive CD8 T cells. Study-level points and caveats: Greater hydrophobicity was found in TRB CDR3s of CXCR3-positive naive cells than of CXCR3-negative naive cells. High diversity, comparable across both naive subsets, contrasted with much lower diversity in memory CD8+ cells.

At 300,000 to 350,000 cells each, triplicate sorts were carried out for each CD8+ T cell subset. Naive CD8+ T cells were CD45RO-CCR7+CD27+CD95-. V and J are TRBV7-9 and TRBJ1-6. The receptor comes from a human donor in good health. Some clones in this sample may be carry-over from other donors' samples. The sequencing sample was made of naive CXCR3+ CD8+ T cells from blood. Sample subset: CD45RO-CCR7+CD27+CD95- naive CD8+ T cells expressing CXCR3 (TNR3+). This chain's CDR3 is CASSPLLGTENSPLHF.